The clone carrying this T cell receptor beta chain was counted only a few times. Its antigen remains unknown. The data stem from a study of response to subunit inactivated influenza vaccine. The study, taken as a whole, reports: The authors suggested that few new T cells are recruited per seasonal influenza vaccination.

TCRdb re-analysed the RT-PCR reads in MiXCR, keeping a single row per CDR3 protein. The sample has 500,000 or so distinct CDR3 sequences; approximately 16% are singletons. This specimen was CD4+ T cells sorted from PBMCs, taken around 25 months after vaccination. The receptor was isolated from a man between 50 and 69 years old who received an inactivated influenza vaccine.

DNA for the CDR3: TGCGCCAGCAGCATTGGGGACACCCCTAATGAAAAACTGTTTTTT. Residues: CASSIGDTPNEKLFF. The genes are TRBV5-1 and TRBJ1-4; D might be TRBD1 (6 bases). Germline values: CDR1 SGHRS, CDR2 YFSETQ. V lost 4 bases to trimming and J lost 3 bases, with 13 bases between them. There are 15 residues in the CDR3. Using reference TRBV5-1 and TRBJ1-4 for the parts outside the CDR3, the full variable domain is KAGVTQTPRYLIKTRGQQVTLSCSPISGHRSVSWYQQTPGQGLQFLFEYFSETQRNKGNFPGRFSGRQFSNSRSEMNVSTLELGDSALYLCASSIGDTPNEKLFFGSGTQLSVL.